This T cell receptor beta chain was identified in a study of cytomegalovirus exposure and HLA in healthy donors. Whole-study findings and limits: Sequence variants that were highly shared formed a cluster that was likely a sequencing artifact. Later on, an analysis showed TCR association rates differing by HLA locus, with DRB1 the most and HLA-C the fewest. A later analysis linked a missense variant in DCLRE1C to the trimming of TCR beta V and J genes.

V was clipped by 2 bases and J by 4 bases; unmatched bases: 6. The CDR3 extends over 15 amino acids. The germline gives CDR1 MDHEN, CDR2 SYDVKM. PCR was performed using 60 Vbeta and 13 Jbeta primers. The table came from immunoSEQ multiplex PCR; TCRdb's copy has only in-frame clones and leaves some out. The table includes some 86,000 clones, roughly 83% detected once. Comments on this clone: Antigen specificity is unknown.

The TCR comes from a middle-aged woman in good health and CMV-seropositive. Sequencing was performed on PBMCs. This rearrangement joins TRBV28 to TRBJ2-7, with TRBD1 matching over 9 bases. This CDR3 reads CASSLIPTGGYEQYF. The DNA of the CDR3 is TGTGCCAGCAGTTTAATCCCGACAGGGGGGTACGAGCAGTACTTC. The whole variable domain, remainder taken from reference TRBV28 and TRBJ2-7, is DVKVTQSSRYLVKRTGEKVFLECVQDMDHENMFWYRQDPGLGLRLIYFSYDVKMKEKGDIPEGYSVSREKKERFSLILESASTNQTSMYLCASSLIPTGGYEQYFGPGTRLTVT.